In its sample, the clone carrying this T cell receptor beta chain was seen a few times. Its antigen remains unidentified. A second about 6 to 11 cycle PCR used barcoded and J-beta primers. TCRdb re-called the 5' RACE reads through MiXCR, storing one row per CDR3 protein. The sample has about 600,000 distinct CDR3 sequences, less than 60% seen once. The entry originates in a study of blood T cells in healthy people across ages. V gave up 4 bases and J gave up 0 bases; unmatched junction bases: 10. CDR3 length: 16 residues. Germline V gives CDR1 SGHRS, CDR2 YFSETQ. Findings of the study overall: Unsorted PBMCs prevented conclusive naive versus antigen-experienced comparison.

Material for sequencing was blood. The gene calls are TRBV5-1 and TRBJ2-7; 7 positions match TRBD2. The clonotype comes from a man at least 80 years old in good health. For the CDR3, the DNA is TGCGCCAGCAGCCCCTATAGCGGGCTCAGCTCCTACGAGCAGTACTTC. Protein product: CASSPYSGLSSYEQYF. The variable domain in full, with the rest retrieved from reference TRBV5-1 and TRBJ2-7, is KAGVTQTPRYLIKTRGQQVTLSCSPISGHRSVSWYQQTPGQGLQFLFEYFSETQRNKGNFPGRFSGRQFSNSRSEMNVSTLELGDSALYLCASSPYSGLSSYEQYFGPGTRLTVT.